Shown below are 15 T cell receptor beta chains from a single sample sequenced in a study of Graves' ophthalmopathy and Graves' hyperthyroidism (dated by TCRdb to the late 2010s). Sequencing used an Illumina HiSeq 2000. TCR beta CDR3 regions were amplified from RNA transcripts for repertoire sequencing. A first-round RT-PCR used HTBI primers with the Qiagen OneStep RT-PCR kit, followed by a second-round multiplex PCR, size selection and purification. TCRdb passed the public sequencing reads through fastp at Q25 and MiXCR, retaining productive beta sequences. CDR3 protein duplicates are merged, each entry listing the most common genes and DNA. For this sample there are about 400,000 distinct CDR3 sequences; around 20% appear just once. The top ten clonotypes cover 1.5% to 2% of the sample. Sequencing used peripheral blood. These receptors were taken from a woman aged 18-29 years with Graves' ophthalmopathy. Donor details come from another sample of the same person, matched by shared clones.

In this sample, this clonotype turned up many times. This chain links TRBV7-8 with TRBJ2-5; D might be TRBD1 (5 bases). CDR1 is SGHVS, CDR2 FQNEAQ, per germline. Deletions cut 4 bases from V and 2 bases from J, with 11 bases between. CDR3 length: 14 residues. Here the CDR3 reads CASSYQGLQETQYF. The CDR3 region has the DNA TGTGCCAGCAGCTATCAGGGCCTTCAAGAGACCCAGTACTTC.

In this sample, this clonotype turned up a few times. V gene TRBV29-1 combines with J gene TRBJ2-7; 9 bases agree with TRBD2. Germline CDR1 and CDR2: SQVTM and ANQGSEA. CDR3 length: 13 amino acids. V trimming: 4 bases; J trimming: 6 bases; junction bases outside the gene matches: 7. The CDR3 coding sequence is TGCAGCGTTGGCGGGAGGGCCCGCCTCGAGCAGTACTTC. As protein: CSVGGRARLEQYF.

This clonotype was seen repeatedly, ten times or more. The J gene is TRBJ2-7, the V gene TRBV3-1; D not certain. Per the germline V gene, CDR1 is LGHDT and CDR2 is YNNKEL (reference sequence). The CDR3 runs 12 residues. The CDR3 DNA is TGTACCACGTCTGGTGGAAACTACGAGCAGTACTTC. This encodes CTTSGGNYEQYF.

This clonotype has ten or more counts. This chain connects TRBV6-2 or TRBV6-3 to TRBJ2-7; 12 bases line up with TRBD2. The CDR3 spans 15 residues. V trimming: 7 bases; J trimming: 2 bases; junction bases outside the gene matches: 6. Germline CDR1 and CDR2: MNHEY and SVGEGT. The CDR3 nucleotides read TGTGCCAGCAAAATTCTAGCGGGAGGGACCTACGAGCAGTACTTC. Translation: CASKILAGGTYEQYF.

There are many counts of this clonotype. CDR3 in DNA: TGTGCCAGTAGTATAGAGGGTCCTCCTACCGGACAGCCCCAGCATTTT. Translated, it gives CASSIEGPPTGQPQHF. V and J are TRBV19 and TRBJ1-5; D is ambiguous. The V end lost 0 bases, the J end lost 7 bases, and 16 bases lay between the germline ends. This CDR3 has 16 residues. Germline loops: CDR1 LNHDA, CDR2 SQIVND (reference sequence).

This clonotype was counted ten times or more. The V gene is TRBV10-3, the J gene TRBJ1-1, with 9 nucleotides matching TRBD1. V lost 2 bases and J lost 6; bases outside the gene matches: 4. Germline values: CDR1 ENHRY, CDR2 SYGVKD. The CDR3 consists of 14 residues. The chain's CDR3 is CAISETGGWAEAFF. DNA for the CDR3: TGTGCCATCAGTGAGACAGGGGGCTGGGCTGAAGCTTTCTTT.

In this sample, this clonotype turned up many times. The J gene is TRBJ2-7, the V gene TRBV18; TRBD2 matches at 8 bases. There are 14 residues in the CDR3. With 6 bases clipped from V and 2 bases from J, the junction kept 6 bases outside the gene matches. Germline CDR1 is KGHSH and CDR2 is LQKENI. CDR3 sequence (DNA): TGTGCCAGCTCTTCCGGCGGGGGGCCCTACGAGCAGTACTTC. It specifies CASSSGGGPYEQYF.

The rearrangement uses TRBV6-1 and TRBJ2-5; 10 nucleotides align to TRBD1. The CDR3 loop spans 15 amino acids. CDR1 and CDR2 from the germline V gene are MNHNS and SASEGT. Trimming took 4 bases from V and 4 from J; bases not matched to a gene: 6. The CDR3 DNA reads as TGTGCCAGCAGTGCGCCCGGGACAGGGGCAGAGACCCAGTACTTC. Translated: CASSAPGTGAETQYF.

This clonotype was counted ten times or more. The J gene is TRBJ1-3, the V gene TRBV18; TRBD1 matches at 7 bases. The CDR3 consists of 16 residues. V lost 2 bases, J lost 2 bases, and 6 bases stayed unmatched. CDR1 KGHSH and CDR2 LQKENI come from the germline V gene. As DNA, the CDR3 is TGTGCCAGCTCACCATACGGAGGGGGCCCTGGAAACACCATATATTTT. Amino acid sequence: CASSPYGGGPGNTIYF.

This clonotype was counted between two and nine times. The rearrangement joins TRBV12-3 or TRBV12-4 to TRBJ1-1; D uncertain. The CDR3 loop spans 14 amino acids. V was clipped by 3 bases and J by 3 bases, with 11 bases between them. CDR3 in DNA: TGTGCCAGCAGTTTCGAGGGATCCGACACTGAAGCTTTCTTT. Encoded protein: CASSFEGSDTEAFF.

In its sample, this clonotype was seen many times. The chain links TRBV19 to TRBJ1-1; 7 bases line up with TRBD1. CDR1 and CDR2 (germline): LNHDA, SQIVND (reference sequence). The CDR3 covers 12 residues. With 9 bases clipped from V and 4 bases from J, the junction kept 5 bases outside the gene matches. CDR3 in amino acids: CASSRQGTEAFF. CDR3 bases: TGTGCCAGCAGCCGACAGGGCACTGAAGCTTTCTTT.

This clonotype was recorded at least ten times. The chain couples TRBV7-8 to TRBJ2-5, with TRBD2 as a possible D gene (5 bases). CDR1 is SGHVS and CDR2 is FQNEAQ in the germline V gene. Trimming pared 4 bases from V and 2 bases from J, leaving 11 bases between. This CDR3 region has 14 residues. CDR3 sequence (DNA): TGTGCCAGCAGCTGGTACGGGGTACAAGAGACCCAGTACTTC. Amino acids: CASSWYGVQETQYF.

This clonotype showed up many times. The J gene is TRBJ1-5, the V gene TRBV4-1; D gene uncertain. Per germline, CDR1 MGHRA and CDR2 YSYEKL. This CDR3 is 14 amino acids long. Trimming removed 0 bases from V and 6 bases from J, with 9 bases in between. The CDR3 loop reads CASSQEAQFQPQHF. DNA for the CDR3: TGCGCCAGCAGCCAAGAGGCTCAGTTTCAGCCCCAGCATTTT.

This clonotype was found many times. The chain couples TRBV28 to TRBJ1-5, with 9 bases that match TRBD1. The CDR3 runs 18 residues. The V gene end was trimmed by 6 bases and the J gene end by 0 bases; junction bases not matched to a gene: 12. The germline CDR1 and CDR2 sequences are MDHEN and SYDVKM. This CDR3 is CASSSRGQGTYSNQPQHF. The CDR3 coding sequence is TGTGCCAGCAGCTCCCGTGGACAGGGGACCTATAGCAATCAGCCCCAGCATTTT.

The sample holds many counts of this clonotype. J is TRBJ1-1 and V is TRBV6-1; D is perhaps TRBD1 (5 bases). The CDR3 length is 15 residues. The germline gives CDR1 MNHNS, CDR2 SASEGT. Trimming left V 6 bases short and J 0 bases short, with 14 bases between. CDR3 amino acids: CASSRANTMNTEAFF. Written as DNA, the CDR3 is TGTGCCAGCAGCAGGGCAAATACGATGAACACTGAAGCTTTCTTT.